The 8 T cell receptor beta chains given below trace back to one sample, sequenced in a study of blood T cells in healthy people across ages (dated by TCRdb to 2014 to 2015). Library preparation was by 5' RACE. The instrument was an Illumina HiSeq 2500. A second PCR of about 6 to 11 cycles was run with a J-beta primer mix and a sample-barcoded 5' primer. The public reads were reanalyzed by TCRdb: fastp trimming at Q25, MiXCR alignment, in-frame beta chains only. Each entry is one CDR3 protein sequence, shown with its most common DNA and genes. For this sample there are 1.5 million to 2 million distinct CDR3 sequences; 28% appear just once. Together, the top ten hold 7.7% of the sample. The sequencing sample was made of blood. The receptors shown here come from a woman between 25 and 40 years old in good health.

The V and J genes are TRBV19 and TRBJ2-7; the D gene is possibly TRBD2 (6 bases). This CDR3 contains 15 residues. Looked up from germline, CDR1 is LNHDA and CDR2 is SQIVND (reference sequence). V was cut by 3 bases and J by 2 bases, with 14 bases left in between. The CDR3 DNA reads as TGTGCCAGTAGTATTCCGGGGGAGCCTCCCTACGAGCAGTACTTC. This translates into CASSIPGEPPYEQYF.

The chain links TRBV20-1 to TRBJ2-3; TRBD1 matches 12 bases. Germline V gene sequence: CDR1 DFQATT, CDR2 SNEGSKA (reference sequence). The CDR3 runs to 15 residues. V lost 6 bases to trimming and J lost 6 bases; unmatched junction nucleotides: 10. The DNA for the CDR3 is TGCAGTGCAAACTCGGGACAGGGGGCAACGGATACGCAGTATTTT. Encoded protein: CSANSGQGATDTQYF.

The chain carries TRBV2 and TRBJ2-1; D is ambiguous. Deletions cut 3 bases from V and 8 bases from J, with 8 bases between. The germline V gene has CDR1 SNHLY and CDR2 FYNNEI. The CDR3 is 12 residues long. The CDR3 bases are TGTGCCAGCAGTGATGCGGCAGATGAGCAGTTCTTC. Translated, it gives CASSDAADEQFF.

V and J are TRBV9 and TRBJ1-5; D remains ambiguous. The CDR3 sequence is 15 residues long. Germline V gene data show CDR1 as SGDLS and CDR2 as YYNGEE. V lost 4 bases to trimming and J lost 3 bases, with 14 bases between them. CDR3 DNA: TGTGCCAGCAGCCAAGGACTGGTGGACAATCAGCCCCAGCATTTT. Its protein is CASSQGLVDNQPQHF.

This clonotype was counted only a few times. The genes are TRBV29-1 and TRBJ2-7; TRBD2 aligns across 8 bases. The germline V gene has CDR1 SQVTM and CDR2 ANQGSEA. The CDR3 covers 14 residues. V was clipped by 6 bases and J by 2 bases; unmatched bases: 9. The CDR3 region is CSVQSGGSTYEQYF. The CDR3 nucleotides are TGCAGCGTCCAGAGCGGGGGCTCAACCTACGAGCAGTACTTC.

The chain employs TRBV5-4 and TRBJ2-3, with 10 bases aligning to TRBD1. The ends lost 3 bases at V and 3 bases at J; junction bases unmatched: 4. Germline V gives CDR1 SGHNT, CDR2 YYREEE (reference sequence). The CDR3 is made up of 15 amino acids. The CDR3 DNA follows: TGTGCCAGCAGCTCGAGACAGGGGGCAACAGATACGCAGTATTTT. Translating gives CASSSRQGATDTQYF.

This rearrangement joins TRBV7-9 to TRBJ2-1; 7 bases match TRBD2. Trimming took 1 base from V and 5 from J; bases not matched to a gene: 8. Germline lookup yields CDR1 SEHNR and CDR2 FQNEAQ (reference sequence). This CDR3 has 16 amino acids. The CDR3 DNA reads TGTGCCAGCAGCTTAGTCCGGCTAGCGGATCACAATGAGCAGTTCTTC. This sequence encodes CASSLVRLADHNEQFF. The complete variable domain, with remaining parts taken from reference TRBV7-9 and TRBJ2-1, reads DTGVSQNPRHKITKRGQNVTFRCDPISEHNRLYWYRQTLGQGPEFLTYFQNEAQLEKSRLLSDRFSAERPKGSFSTLEIQRTEQGDSAMYLCASSLVRLADHNEQFFGPGTRLTVL.

The J gene is TRBJ1-1, the V gene TRBV11-2, with 7 bases identical to TRBD1. Germline CDR1 and CDR2: SGHAT and FQNNGV. The CDR3 is 13 amino acids. After removal of 5 bases from V and 10 bases from J, the junction contained 10 bases not matched to a gene. CDR3 loop: CASSPARGARAFF. The CDR3 region has the DNA TGTGCCAGCAGCCCCGCCAGGGGGGCGCGAGCTTTCTTT. Full variable domain (missing parts from reference TRBV11-2 and TRBJ1-1): EAGVAQSPRYKIIEKRQSVAFWCNPISGHATLYWYQQILGQGPKLLIQFQNNGVVDDSQLPKDRFSAERLKGVDSTLKIQPAKLEDSAVYLCASSPARGARAFFGQGTRLTVV.